These T cell receptor beta chains were read from a single sample in a study of identical twins. TCRdb processed the 5' RACE reads anew with MiXCR; each CDR3 protein has one entry. Found here are about 920,000 distinct CDR3 sequences, 9% to 15% of them singletons; the top ten hold around 1.5%. The same data also contributed to another study, on yellow fever vaccine responses in identical twins.

Sequencing was performed on PBMCs. The receptors shown here come from a woman under 30 in good health. CDR3s include the opening cysteine and the closing phenylalanine or tryptophan. Each record gives: clone size, J gene, D gene, V gene, CDR3 DNA, CDR3 protein. A D gene is named only where the DNA matches it firmly. A row's size may be missing; if present it is once, few, many or a size class.

.,TRBJ1-5,.,TRBV19,TGTGCCAGTAGTATGATGGGGTCCCTCCTTAGCAATCAGCCCCAGCATTTT,CASSMMGSLLSNQPQHF
many,TRBJ2-1,TRBD2,TRBV5-1,TGCGCCAGCAGCTTGGAACTAGCGGGAGGGCCGGGAAATGAGCAGTTCTTC,CASSLELAGGPGNEQFF
many,TRBJ1-2,.,TRBV28,TGTGCCAGCAGTTTAGAACCCCGCCGGGGATACCATGGCTACACCTTC,CASSLEPRRGYHGYTF
few,TRBJ1-6,.,TRBV4-1,TGCGCCAGCAGCAAAAACCTAGGGACCGCCTTTTCACCCCTCCACTTT,CASSKNLGTAFSPLHF
.,TRBJ2-5,TRBD1,TRBV11-1,TGTGCCAGCAGCCCGGGGCCCGGGACAGGTTTGGAGATCTTCCCAAAAGAGACCCAGTACTTC,CASSPGPGTGLEIFPKETQYF
.,TRBJ2-1,TRBD2,TRBV13,TGTGCCAGCAGCCCCCAGGGTAGCGGGGTGACCTACAATGAGCAGTTCTTC,CASSPQGSGVTYNEQFF
.,TRBJ2-1,TRBD2,TRBV6-2/TRBV6-3,TGTGCCAGCAGTTCCACGGGACTAGCGGGAGGTGAGCAGTTCTTC,CASSSTGLAGGEQFF
many,TRBJ1-4,.,TRBV7-9,TGTGCCAGCAGCTTTGGGGGCTCTAATGAAAAACTGTTTTTT,CASSFGGSNEKLFF
few,TRBJ2-2,.,TRBV5-1,TGCGCCAGCAGCTTCCGCACCGGGGAGCTGTTTTTT,CASSFRTGELFF
few,TRBJ1-1,.,TRBV9,TGTGCCAGCAGCCCTTGGACAACAAGCACTGAAGCTTTCTTT,CASSPWTTSTEAFF
few,TRBJ2-7,TRBD2,TRBV4-1,TGCGCCAGCAGACCGGGACTAGCGGGGTCGGGGGAGCAGTACTTC,CASRPGLAGSGEQYF
.,TRBJ2-1,TRBD2,TRBV7-3,TGTGCCAGCAGCTCGGGACTAGCGGGAGTTTGGGAGCAGTTCTTC,CASSSGLAGVWEQFF
.,TRBJ2-5,.,TRBV2,TGTGCCAGCAGTGAACCCCACCCCCAGTACTTC,CASSEPHPQYF
few,TRBJ2-3,TRBD2,TRBV9,TGTGCCAGCAGCGTATTGCCTAGCGGGCCCACAGATACGCAGTATTTT,CASSVLPSGPTDTQYF
many,TRBJ1-5,.,TRBV12-3/TRBV12-4,TGTGCCAGCAGTTCCACTCCCGGGCAGCCCCAGCATTTT,CASSSTPGQPQHF
.,TRBJ2-3,TRBD2,TRBV6-2/TRBV6-3,TGTGCCAGCAGCCCGGTAGCGGGGGGCAAGGATACGCAGTATTTT,CASSPVAGGKDTQYF
.,TRBJ2-1,TRBD2,TRBV4-2,TGTGCCAGCAGCCACACCGGACTAGCGGATTCCTACAATGAGCAGTTCTTC,CASSHTGLADSYNEQFF
.,TRBJ2-6,.,TRBV24-1,TGTGCCACCAGTGACTCCCCCCTTCCGGGGGGGGCCAACGTCCTGACTTTC,CATSDSPLPGGANVLTF